The clone carrying this TCR beta chain was observed a handful of times. The sample belongs to a study of T cell responses to AZD1222 COVID-19 vaccine. Data came from immunoSEQ multiplex PCR; TCRdb stores just in-frame clones and leaves some out. The sample yields about 110,000 clones, 70% to 90% seen once. V dropped 0 bases and J dropped 7 bases, with 10 bases sitting between them. The CDR3 covers 15 residues. Germline loops: CDR1 MNHNS, CDR2 SASEGT. This clonotype was sampled from an adult in good health. The rearrangement uses TRBV6-1 and TRBJ1-6; weak D call: TRBD1 (5 bases). The material was peripheral blood, obtained on day 0 of AZD1222 vaccination. CDR3 amino acids: CASSEAGARNSPLHF. CDR3 nucleotide sequence: TGTGCCAGCAGTGAAGCCGGGGCGCGGAATTCACCCCTCCACTTT.